A single sample is the source of the 20 T cell receptor beta chains below, sequenced in a study of cytomegalovirus exposure and HLA in healthy donors. Clones were sequenced by immunoSEQ multiplex PCR, and TCRdb holds only the in-frame ones, with some missing. This sample has roughly 200,000 clones; roughly four fifths occur once, and the top ten carry 2.8%. Sequencing input: PBMCs. The receptors stem from a young woman in good health and CMV-seropositive.

This clone was recorded only once. The chain links TRBV15 to TRBJ2-5, with no clear D. There are 12 residues in the CDR3. Germline loops: CDR1 LNHNV, CDR2 YYDKDF (reference sequence). The ends were cut back, 0 bases at V and 9 bases at J, with 8 bases in the middle. The CDR3 protein is CATSRDVDAQYF. CDR3 DNA: TGTGCCACCAGCAGAGATGTAGATGCCCAGTACTTC.

For the CDR3, the DNA is TGTGCCAGTAGGGGAGCGTCCTACGAGCAGTACTTC. Residues: CASRGASYEQYF. The chain links TRBV19 to TRBJ2-7; weak D call: TRBD2 (5 bases). This CDR3 is built from 12 residues. CDR1 and CDR2 from the germline V gene are LNHDA and SQIVND (reference sequence). The V and J ends lost 6 bases and 1 base respectively, with 7 bases between them.

The CDR3 sequence is CASTADRTQPQHF. In nucleotides, the CDR3 is TGTGCCAGCACCGCTGACAGGACCCAGCCCCAGCATTTT. The rearrangement uses TRBV7-3 and TRBJ1-5; D is possibly TRBD1 (6 bases). This CDR3 is 13 amino acids long. From germline, CDR1 is SGHTA and CDR2 FQGTGA. Trimming cost V 7 bases and J 7 bases, with 14 bases left between them.

This clone was detected once. The chain joins TRBV6-1 to TRBJ1-2, with 9 positions matching TRBD1. Trimming took 6 bases from V and 2 from J; bases not matched to a gene: 1. The CDR3 totals 13 residues. Germline V CDR1 and CDR2: MNHNS, SASEGT. CDR3: CASRDRGNYGYTF. CDR3 bases: TGTGCCAGCAGGGACAGGGGCAACTATGGCTACACCTTC.

The chain joins TRBV6-5 to TRBJ1-5, with 9 bases identical to TRBD1. This CDR3 has 13 residues. CDR1 and CDR2 from the germline V gene are MNHEY and SVGAGI. Germline trimming cut 6 bases from V and 6 bases from J; bases unmatched to any gene: 3. CDR3 in amino acids: CASRGQGGQPQHF. The CDR3 DNA reads as TGTGCCAGCAGGGGACAGGGTGGTCAGCCCCAGCATTTT.

The chain uses TRBV7-9 and TRBJ1-6; D is perhaps TRBD1 (5 bases). CDR3 length: 13 residues. Between the trimmed V and J ends, which lost 4 bases and 9 bases, there was a span of 10 bases. Looked up from germline, CDR1 is SEHNR and CDR2 is FQNEAQ (reference sequence). The CDR3 DNA reads TGTGCCAGCAGCTCGTTGCAGGGTTCACCCCTCCACTTT. Encoded protein: CASSSLQGSPLHF.

The gene calls are TRBV7-3 and TRBJ2-3, with 7 bases that match TRBD2. The V and J ends lost 5 bases and 1 base, in that order; junction bases with no gene match: 0. Germline CDR1 is SGHTA and CDR2 is FQGTGA. This CDR3 spans 13 amino acids. The CDR3 DNA follows: TGTGCCAGCAGCCGGGGGGGCACAGATACGCAGTATTTT. Translating it yields CASSRGGTDTQYF.

The chain employs TRBV4-1 and TRBJ1-1; D possibly corresponds to TRBD1 (5 bases). Germline V gives CDR1 MGHRA, CDR2 YSYEKL. The CDR3 contains 14 residues. V dropped 1 base and J dropped 6 bases, with 12 bases sitting between them. CDR3 sequence (DNA): TGCGCCAGCAGCCAAGTTGGTAGGGGTCCTGAAGCTTTCTTT. This translates into CASSQVGRGPEAFF.

The chain uses TRBV5-4 and TRBJ1-2; 7 positions agree with TRBD1. Germline CDR1 is SGHNT and CDR2 is YYREEE (reference sequence). The CDR3 has 14 amino acids. V lost 4 bases, J lost 4 bases, and 7 bases stayed unmatched. CDR3 in amino acids: CASSPQGVGYGYTF. In DNA form, the CDR3 reads TGTGCCAGCAGCCCTCAGGGGGTAGGCTATGGCTACACCTTC.

The chain is built from TRBV15 and TRBJ2-7, with D hard to call. The CDR3 runs 13 residues. Germline V lookup: CDR1 LNHNV, CDR2 YYDKDF (reference sequence). V lost 0 bases to trimming and J lost 6 bases, with 9 bases between them. This CDR3 reads CATSRDEAAEQYF. As DNA, the CDR3 is TGTGCCACCAGCAGAGATGAGGCAGCCGAGCAGTACTTC.

The CDR3 protein is CASTPGVNTGELFF. The DNA of the CDR3 is TGTGCCAGCACGCCCGGGGTCAACACCGGGGAGCTGTTTTTT. The gene calls are TRBV9 and TRBJ2-2; possibly TRBD2 for D (5 bases). V lost 6 bases and J 2 bases, leaving 11 bases between the germline ends. The germline gives CDR1 SGDLS, CDR2 YYNGEE. This CDR3 contains 14 residues.

V usage is TRBV5-4 and J usage is TRBJ2-2, with TRBD1 as a possible D gene (5 bases). The CDR3 is 16 residues long. Per the germline V gene, CDR1 is SGHNT and CDR2 is YYREEE (reference sequence). V shed 4 bases and J shed 0 bases, with 13 bases lying between them. CDR3 nucleotides: TGTGCCAGCAGCGGTTCCGGCAGGGCGAACACCGGGGAGCTGTTTTTT. It is translated as CASSGSGRANTGELFF.

This clone was counted many times. The chain links TRBV29-1 to TRBJ1-1; 8 bases fit TRBD1. Germline CDR1 reads SQVTM; CDR2 reads ANQGSEA. The CDR3 has 13 residues. The J segment lost 0 bases and the V segment lost 8 bases, leaving 5 bases of the junction unmatched. Written as DNA, the CDR3 is TGCAGCACAACAGGGGGACTGAACACTGAAGCTTTCTTT. Amino acid sequence: CSTTGGLNTEAFF.

The chain uses TRBV5-4 and TRBJ1-2; 7 bases match TRBD1. V lost 9 bases to trimming and J lost 8 bases; unmatched junction nucleotides: 16. From germline, CDR1 is SGHNT and CDR2 YYREEE (reference sequence). The CDR3 has 14 residues. CDR3 in DNA: TGTGCCACCAGAGAGGACAGGCTCCCTTTAGGCTACACCTTC. Translating it yields CATREDRLPLGYTF.

The genes are TRBV7-2 and TRBJ2-7, with 8 nucleotides matching TRBD2. The V and J ends lost 7 bases and 3 bases, in that order; junction bases with no gene match: 17. The CDR3 consists of 17 residues. Germline V gene data show CDR1 as SGHTA and CDR2 as FQGNSA. The chain's CDR3 is CASTHDVARGGIYEQYF. In DNA form, the CDR3 reads TGTGCCAGCACCCACGACGTAGCACGGGGGGGGATCTACGAGCAGTACTTC.

The genes are TRBV13 and TRBJ2-7; TRBD1 aligns across 10 bases. J lost 6 bases, V lost 5 bases, and 10 bases had no gene match. The CDR3 covers 15 residues. Germline V gene data show CDR1 as PRHDT and CDR2 as FYEKMQ (reference sequence). Here the CDR3 DNA reads TGTGCCAGCAGCCTCAAAGGACAGGGGGATCGCGAGCAGTACTTC. Protein sequence: CASSLKGQGDREQYF.

The rearrangement links TRBV19 to TRBJ2-2; TRBD2 matches 8 bases. The ends lost 3 bases at V and 5 bases at J; junction bases unmatched: 5. CDR1 and CDR2 (germline): LNHDA, SQIVND (reference sequence). This CDR3 spans 15 amino acids. CDR3: CASSMGIAGTGELFF. For the CDR3, the DNA is TGTGCCAGTAGTATGGGTATAGCGGGGACCGGGGAGCTGTTTTTT.

The genes are TRBV9 and TRBJ2-3, with a weak D call TRBD2 (7 bases). The CDR3 covers 16 residues. The V gene lost 0 bases and the J gene lost 4 bases, with 15 bases spanning the gap. Looked up from germline, CDR1 is SGDLS and CDR2 is YYNGEE. The CDR3 loop is CASSVGGGGGADTQYF. The CDR3 nucleotides read TGTGCCAGCAGCGTAGGTGGCGGGGGCGGAGCAGATACGCAGTATTTT.

The rearrangement joins TRBV10-2 to TRBJ2-5; D is possibly TRBD2 (6 bases). This CDR3 is 15 amino acids long. The germline CDR1 and CDR2 sequences are WSHSY and SAAADI. Trimming stripped 3 bases from V and 4 bases from J, with 15 bases between. In DNA form, the CDR3 reads TGCGCCAGCAGTGAAATAGCGGCCACGGGAGAGACCCAGTACTTC. Translating gives CASSEIAATGETQYF.

The V and J genes are TRBV4-1 and TRBJ2-3; a weak D match, TRBD2 (6 bases). The CDR3 is 16 amino acids. CDR1 is MGHRA and CDR2 is YSYEKL in the germline V gene. V lost 0 bases, J lost 8 bases, and 18 bases lay in between. CDR3 in DNA: TGCGCCAGCAGCCAAGATCGTGGAGTGTGGGGGGTTACGCAGTATTTT. Residues: CASSQDRGVWGVTQYF.